This T cell receptor (beta chain) was captured by sequencing in a study of T-cell reconstitution after alpha-beta-depleted transplantation in children. Library preparation (for TCRbeta) was performed with unique molecular identifiers. One entry per CDR3 protein results from TCRdb running MiXCR on the PCR reads. The table has some 500,000 distinct CDR3 sequences, approximately 32% seen once. Sequences were derived from PBMCs from the stem cell graft donor, sampled from the stem cell graft. The clonotype comes from a human donor who donated a stem cell graft to a child with aplastic anemia.

Written as DNA, the CDR3 is TGCAGTGCTAGAGGTACTGGAGCGGGAGTCGGCACAGATACGCAGTATTTT. The encoded protein is CSARGTGAGVGTDTQYF. The V gene is TRBV20-1, the J gene TRBJ2-3, with TRBD2 matching 8 bases. Germline values: CDR1 DFQATT, CDR2 SNEGSKA (reference sequence). V dropped 1 base and J dropped 1; count of bases not matched to a gene: 10. This CDR3 region has 17 residues.